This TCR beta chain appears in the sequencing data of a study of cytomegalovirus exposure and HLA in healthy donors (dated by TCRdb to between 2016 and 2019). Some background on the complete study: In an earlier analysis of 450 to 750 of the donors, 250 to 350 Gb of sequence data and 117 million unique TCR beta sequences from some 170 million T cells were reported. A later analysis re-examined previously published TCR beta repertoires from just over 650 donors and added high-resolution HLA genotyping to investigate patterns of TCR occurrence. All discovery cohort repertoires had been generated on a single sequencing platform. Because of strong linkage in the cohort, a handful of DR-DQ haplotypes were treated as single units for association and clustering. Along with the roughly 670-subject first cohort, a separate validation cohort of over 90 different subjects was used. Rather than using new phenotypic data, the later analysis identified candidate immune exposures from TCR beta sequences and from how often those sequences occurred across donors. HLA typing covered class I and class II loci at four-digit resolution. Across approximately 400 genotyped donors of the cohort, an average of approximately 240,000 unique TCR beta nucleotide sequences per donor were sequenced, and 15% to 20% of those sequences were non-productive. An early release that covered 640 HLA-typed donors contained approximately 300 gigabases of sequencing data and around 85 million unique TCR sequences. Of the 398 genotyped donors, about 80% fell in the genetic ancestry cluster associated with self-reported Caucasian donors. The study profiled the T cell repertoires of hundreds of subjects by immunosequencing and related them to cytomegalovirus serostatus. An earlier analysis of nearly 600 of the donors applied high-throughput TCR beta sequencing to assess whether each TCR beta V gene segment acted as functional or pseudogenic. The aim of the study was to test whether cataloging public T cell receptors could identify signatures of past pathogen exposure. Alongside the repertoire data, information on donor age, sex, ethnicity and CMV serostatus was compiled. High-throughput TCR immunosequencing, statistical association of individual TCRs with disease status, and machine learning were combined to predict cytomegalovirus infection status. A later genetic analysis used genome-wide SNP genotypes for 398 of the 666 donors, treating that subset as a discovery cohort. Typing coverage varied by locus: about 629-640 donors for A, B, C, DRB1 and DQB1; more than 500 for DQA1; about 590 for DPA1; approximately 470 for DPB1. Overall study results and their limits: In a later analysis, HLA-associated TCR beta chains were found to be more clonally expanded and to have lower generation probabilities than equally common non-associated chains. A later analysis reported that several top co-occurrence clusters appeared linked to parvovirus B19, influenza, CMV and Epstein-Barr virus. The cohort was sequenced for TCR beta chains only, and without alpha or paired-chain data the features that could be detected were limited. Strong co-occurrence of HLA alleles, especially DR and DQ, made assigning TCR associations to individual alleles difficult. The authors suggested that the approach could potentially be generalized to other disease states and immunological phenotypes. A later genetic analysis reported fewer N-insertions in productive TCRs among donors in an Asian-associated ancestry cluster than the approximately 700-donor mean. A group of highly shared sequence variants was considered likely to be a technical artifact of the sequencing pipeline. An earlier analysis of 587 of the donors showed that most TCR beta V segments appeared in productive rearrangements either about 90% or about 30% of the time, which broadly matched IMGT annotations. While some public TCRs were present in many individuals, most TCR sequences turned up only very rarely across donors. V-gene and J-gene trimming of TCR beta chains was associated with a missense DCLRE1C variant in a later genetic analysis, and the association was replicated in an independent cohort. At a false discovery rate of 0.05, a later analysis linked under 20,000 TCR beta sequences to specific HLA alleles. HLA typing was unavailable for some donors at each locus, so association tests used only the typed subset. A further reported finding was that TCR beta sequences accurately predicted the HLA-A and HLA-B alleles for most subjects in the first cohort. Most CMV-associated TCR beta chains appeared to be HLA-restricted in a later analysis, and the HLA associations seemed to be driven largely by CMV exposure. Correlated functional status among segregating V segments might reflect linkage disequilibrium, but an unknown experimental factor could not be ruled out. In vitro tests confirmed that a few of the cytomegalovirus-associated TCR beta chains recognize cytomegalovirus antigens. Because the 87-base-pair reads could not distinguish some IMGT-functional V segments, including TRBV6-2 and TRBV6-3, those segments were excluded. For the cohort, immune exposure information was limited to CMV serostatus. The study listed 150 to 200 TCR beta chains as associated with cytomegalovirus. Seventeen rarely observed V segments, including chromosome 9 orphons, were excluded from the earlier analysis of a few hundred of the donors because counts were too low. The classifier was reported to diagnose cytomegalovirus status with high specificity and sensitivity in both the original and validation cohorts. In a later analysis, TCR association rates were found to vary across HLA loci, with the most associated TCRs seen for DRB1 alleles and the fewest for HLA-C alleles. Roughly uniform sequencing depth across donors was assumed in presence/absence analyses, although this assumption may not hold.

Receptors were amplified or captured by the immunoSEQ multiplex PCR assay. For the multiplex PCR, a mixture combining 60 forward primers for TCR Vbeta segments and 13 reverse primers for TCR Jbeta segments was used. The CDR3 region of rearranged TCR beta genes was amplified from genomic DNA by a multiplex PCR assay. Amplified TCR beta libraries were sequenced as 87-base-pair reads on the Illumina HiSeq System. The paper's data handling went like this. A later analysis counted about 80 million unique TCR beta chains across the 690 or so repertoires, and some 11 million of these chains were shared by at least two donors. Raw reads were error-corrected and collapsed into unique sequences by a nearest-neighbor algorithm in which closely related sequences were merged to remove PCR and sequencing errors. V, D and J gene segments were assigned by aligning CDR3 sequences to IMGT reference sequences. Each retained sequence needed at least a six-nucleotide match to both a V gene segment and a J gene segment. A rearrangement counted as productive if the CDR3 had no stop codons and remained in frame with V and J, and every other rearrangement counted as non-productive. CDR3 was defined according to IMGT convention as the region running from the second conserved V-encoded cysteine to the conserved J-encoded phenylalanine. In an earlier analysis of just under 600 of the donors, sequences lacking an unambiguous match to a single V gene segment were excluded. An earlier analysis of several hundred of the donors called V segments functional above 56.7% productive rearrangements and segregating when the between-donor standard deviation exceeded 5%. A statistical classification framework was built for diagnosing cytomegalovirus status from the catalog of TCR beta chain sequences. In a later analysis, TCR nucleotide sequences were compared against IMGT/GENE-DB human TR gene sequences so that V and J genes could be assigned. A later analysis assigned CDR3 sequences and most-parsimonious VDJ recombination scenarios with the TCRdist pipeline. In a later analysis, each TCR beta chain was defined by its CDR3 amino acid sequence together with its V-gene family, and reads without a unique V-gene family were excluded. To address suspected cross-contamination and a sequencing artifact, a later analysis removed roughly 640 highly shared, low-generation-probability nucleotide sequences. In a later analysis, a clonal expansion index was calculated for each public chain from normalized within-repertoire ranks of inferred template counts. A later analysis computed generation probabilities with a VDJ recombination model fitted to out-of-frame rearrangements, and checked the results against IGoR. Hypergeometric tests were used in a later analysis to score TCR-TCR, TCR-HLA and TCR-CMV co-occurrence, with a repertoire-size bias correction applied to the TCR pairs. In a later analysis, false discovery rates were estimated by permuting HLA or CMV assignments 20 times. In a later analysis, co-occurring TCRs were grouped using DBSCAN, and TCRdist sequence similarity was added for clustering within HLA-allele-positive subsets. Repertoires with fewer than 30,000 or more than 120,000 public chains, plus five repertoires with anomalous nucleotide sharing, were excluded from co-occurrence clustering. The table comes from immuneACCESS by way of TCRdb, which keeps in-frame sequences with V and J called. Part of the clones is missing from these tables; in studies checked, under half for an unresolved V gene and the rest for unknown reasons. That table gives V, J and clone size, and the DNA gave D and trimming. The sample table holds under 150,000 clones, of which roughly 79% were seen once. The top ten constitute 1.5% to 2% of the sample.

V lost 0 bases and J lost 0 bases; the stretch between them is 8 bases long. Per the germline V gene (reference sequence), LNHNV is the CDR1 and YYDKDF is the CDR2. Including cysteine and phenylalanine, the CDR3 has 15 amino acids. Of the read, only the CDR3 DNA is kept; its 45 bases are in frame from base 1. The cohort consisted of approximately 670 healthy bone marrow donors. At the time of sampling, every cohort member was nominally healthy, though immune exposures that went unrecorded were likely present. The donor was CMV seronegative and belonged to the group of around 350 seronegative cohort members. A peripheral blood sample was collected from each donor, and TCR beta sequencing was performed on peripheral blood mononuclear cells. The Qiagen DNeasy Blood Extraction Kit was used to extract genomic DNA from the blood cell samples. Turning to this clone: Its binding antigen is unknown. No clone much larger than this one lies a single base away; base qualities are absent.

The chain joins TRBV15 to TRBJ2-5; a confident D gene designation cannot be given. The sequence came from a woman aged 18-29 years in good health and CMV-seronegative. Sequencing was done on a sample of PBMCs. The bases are TGTGCCACCAGCAGAGACAAGAACTACCAAGAGACCCAGTACTTC. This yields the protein CATSRDKNYQETQYF.